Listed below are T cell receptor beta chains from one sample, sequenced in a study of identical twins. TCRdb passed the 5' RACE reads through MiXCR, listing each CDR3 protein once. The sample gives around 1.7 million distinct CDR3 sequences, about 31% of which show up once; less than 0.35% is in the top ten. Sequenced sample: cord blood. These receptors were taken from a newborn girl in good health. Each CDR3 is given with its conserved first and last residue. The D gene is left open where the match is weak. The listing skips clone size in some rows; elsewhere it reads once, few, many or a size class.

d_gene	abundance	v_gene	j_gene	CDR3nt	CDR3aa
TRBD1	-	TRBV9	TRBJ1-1	TGTGCCAGCAGCGTACCCCGGACAGGGGGGAACACTGAAGCTTTCTTT	CASSVPRTGGNTEAFF
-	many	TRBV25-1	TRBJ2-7	TGTGCCAGCAGTGAATATCGGGGTAATCCCTACGAGCAGTACTTC	CASSEYRGNPYEQYF
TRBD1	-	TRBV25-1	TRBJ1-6	TGTGCCAGCAGTGAAAACAGGGGGAGTTCACCCCTCCACTTT	CASSENRGSSPLHF
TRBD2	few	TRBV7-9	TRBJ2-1	TGTGCCAGCAGCTTGGGACTAGCGGTAGCACTACCCAATGAGCAGTTCTTC	CASSLGLAVALPNEQFF
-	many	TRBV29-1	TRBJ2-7	TGCAGGGAGACGACCTACGAGCAGTACTTC	CRETTYEQYF
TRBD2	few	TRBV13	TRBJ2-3	TGTGCCAGCAGCTTCGTGCGGGGGGTGAGCACAGATACGCAGTATTTT	CASSFVRGVSTDTQYF
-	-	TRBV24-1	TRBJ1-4	TGTGCCACCAGTGATTTTCTCCGGCGTCAAAGGCTGTTTTTT	CATSDFLRRQRLFF
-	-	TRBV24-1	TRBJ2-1	TGTGCCACCAGTGATCGGTTCGACAGTTATCCCTACAATGAGCAGTTCTTC	CATSDRFDSYPYNEQFF
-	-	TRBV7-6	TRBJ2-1	TGTGCCAGCAGCTCAGGAAGGACTACTCCCTACAATGAGCAGTTCTTC	CASSSGRTTPYNEQFF
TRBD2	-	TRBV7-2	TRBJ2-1	TGTGCCAGCAGCTTGCGCCGGGTTGGAGCGGGAGGAGATGAGCAGTTCTTC	CASSLRRVGAGGDEQFF
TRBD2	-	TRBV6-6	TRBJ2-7	TGTGCCAGGACCCCCAGAGTAGCGGGGGGTAACTACGAGCAGTACTTC	CARTPRVAGGNYEQYF
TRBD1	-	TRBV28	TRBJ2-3	TGTGCCAGCAAACAGGGGGCGAGGGATACGCAGTATTTT	CASKQGARDTQYF
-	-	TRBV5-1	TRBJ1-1	TGCGCCAGCAGCCTGGGGGGTCTGGCTTTCTTT	CASSLGGLAFF
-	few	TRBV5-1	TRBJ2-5	TGCGCCAGCAGTCGAGCGGAGCAAGAGACCCAGTACTTC	CASSRAEQETQYF